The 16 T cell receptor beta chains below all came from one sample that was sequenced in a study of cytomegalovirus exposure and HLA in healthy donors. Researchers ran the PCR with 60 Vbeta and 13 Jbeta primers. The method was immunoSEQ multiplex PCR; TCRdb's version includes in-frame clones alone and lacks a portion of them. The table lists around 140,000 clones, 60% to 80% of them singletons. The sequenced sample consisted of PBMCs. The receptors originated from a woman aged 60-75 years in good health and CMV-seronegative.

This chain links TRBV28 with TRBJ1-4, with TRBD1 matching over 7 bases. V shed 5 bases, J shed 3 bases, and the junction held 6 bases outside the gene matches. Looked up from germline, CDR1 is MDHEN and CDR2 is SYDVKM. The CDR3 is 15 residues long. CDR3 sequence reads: CASSPPGGSNEKLFF. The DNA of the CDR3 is TGTGCCAGCAGTCCCCCAGGGGGGTCTAATGAAAAACTGTTTTTT.

The CDR3: CSVEKQAGEQYF. The DNA for the CDR3 is TGCAGCGTTGAAAAACAGGCTGGCGAGCAGTACTTC. The chain combines TRBV29-1 with TRBJ2-7, with D possibly being TRBD1 (5 bases). Germline V gene sequence: CDR1 SQVTM, CDR2 ANQGSEA. The CDR3 runs to 12 residues. Trimming removed 2 bases at V and 6 bases at J, with 11 bases between.

The CDR3 sequence is CARSPRLAGDTGELFF. CDR3 nucleotide sequence: TGTGCCAGAAGCCCCAGGCTAGCGGGGGACACCGGGGAGCTGTTTTTT. V is TRBV7-5 and J is TRBJ2-2; the table's D gene call, TRBD2, was not cross checked with the DNA. TRBV7-5 is recorded as a pseudogene. This CDR3 has 16 amino acids.

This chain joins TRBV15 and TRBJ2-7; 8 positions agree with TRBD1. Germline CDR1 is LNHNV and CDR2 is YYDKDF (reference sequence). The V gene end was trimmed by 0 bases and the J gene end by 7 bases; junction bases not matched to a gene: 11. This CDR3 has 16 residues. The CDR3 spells CATSRDVGQGFREQYF. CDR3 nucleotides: TGTGCCACCAGCAGAGATGTAGGACAGGGTTTTCGGGAGCAGTACTTC. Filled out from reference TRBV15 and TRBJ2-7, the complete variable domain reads DAMVIQNPRYQVTQFGKPVTLSCSQTLNHNVMYWYQQKSSQAPKLLFHYYDKDFNNEADTPDNFQSRRPNTSFCFLDIRSPGLGDTAMYLCATSRDVGQGFREQYFGPGTRLTVT.

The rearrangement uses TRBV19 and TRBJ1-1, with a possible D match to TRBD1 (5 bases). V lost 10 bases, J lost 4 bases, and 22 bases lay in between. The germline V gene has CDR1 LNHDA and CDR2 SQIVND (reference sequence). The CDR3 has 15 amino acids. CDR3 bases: TGTGCCACCCAGGGCCCTGCTGTGGGTGTCACTGAAGCTTTCTTT. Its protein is CATQGPAVGVTEAFF.

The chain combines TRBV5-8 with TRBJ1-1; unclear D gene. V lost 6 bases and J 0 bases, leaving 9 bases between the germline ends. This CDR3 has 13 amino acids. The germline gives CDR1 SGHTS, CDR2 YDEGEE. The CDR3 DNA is TGTGCCAGCACGAGGTTGATGAACACTGAAGCTTTCTTT. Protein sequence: CASTRLMNTEAFF.

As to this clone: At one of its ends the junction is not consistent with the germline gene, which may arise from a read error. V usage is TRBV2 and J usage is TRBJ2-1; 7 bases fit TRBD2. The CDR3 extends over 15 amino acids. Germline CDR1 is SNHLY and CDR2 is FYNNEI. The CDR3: CASSEWRGSYSEQFF. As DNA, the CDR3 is TGTGCCAGCAGTGAATGGCGGGGGTCTTACAGTGAGCAGTTCTTC.

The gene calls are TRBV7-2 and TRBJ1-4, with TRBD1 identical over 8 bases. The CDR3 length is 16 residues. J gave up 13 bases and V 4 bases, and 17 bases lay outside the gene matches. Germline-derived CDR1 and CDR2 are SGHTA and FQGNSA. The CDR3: CASSSLGTGPAGGLFF. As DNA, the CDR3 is TGTGCCAGCAGCTCCCTCGGGACAGGACCAGCGGGGGGACTGTTTTTT.

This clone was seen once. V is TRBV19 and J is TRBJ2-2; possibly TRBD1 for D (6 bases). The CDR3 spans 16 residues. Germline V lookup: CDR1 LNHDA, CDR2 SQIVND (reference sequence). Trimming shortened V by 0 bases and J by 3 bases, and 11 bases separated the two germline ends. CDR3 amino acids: CASSIEGARHTGELFF. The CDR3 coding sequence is TGTGCCAGTAGTATAGAGGGGGCGCGGCACACCGGGGAGCTGTTTTTT.

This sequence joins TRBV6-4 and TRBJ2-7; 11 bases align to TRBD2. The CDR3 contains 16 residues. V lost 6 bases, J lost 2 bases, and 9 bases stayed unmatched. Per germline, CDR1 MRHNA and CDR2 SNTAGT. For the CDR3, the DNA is TGTGCCAGCAGCAGACTAGCGGGAAGGTCCCCCTACGAGCAGTACTTC. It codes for CASSRLAGRSPYEQYF.

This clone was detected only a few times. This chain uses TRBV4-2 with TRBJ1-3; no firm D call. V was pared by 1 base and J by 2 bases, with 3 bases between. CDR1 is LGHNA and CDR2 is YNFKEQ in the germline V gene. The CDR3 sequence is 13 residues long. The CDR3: CASSQGTGNTIYF. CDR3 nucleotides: TGTGCCAGCAGCCAAGGTACTGGAAACACCATATATTTT.

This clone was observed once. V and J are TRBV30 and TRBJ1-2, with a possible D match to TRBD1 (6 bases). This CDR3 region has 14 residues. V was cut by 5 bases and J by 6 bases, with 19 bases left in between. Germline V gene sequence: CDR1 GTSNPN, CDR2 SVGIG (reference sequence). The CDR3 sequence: CAWGALAGENGYTF. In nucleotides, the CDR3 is TGTGCCTGGGGGGCCTTGGCAGGGGAGAATGGCTACACCTTC.

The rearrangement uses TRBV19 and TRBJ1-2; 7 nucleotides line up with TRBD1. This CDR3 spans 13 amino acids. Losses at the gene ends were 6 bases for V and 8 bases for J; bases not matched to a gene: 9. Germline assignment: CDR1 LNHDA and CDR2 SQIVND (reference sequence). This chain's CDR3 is CASRIKGGDGYTF. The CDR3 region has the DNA TGTGCCAGTAGGATAAAAGGGGGCGACGGCTACACCTTC.

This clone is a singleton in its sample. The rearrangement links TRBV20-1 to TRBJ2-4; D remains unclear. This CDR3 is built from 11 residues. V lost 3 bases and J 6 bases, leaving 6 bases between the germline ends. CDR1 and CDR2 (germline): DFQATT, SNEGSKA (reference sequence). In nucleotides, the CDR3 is TGCAGTGCTAGGGTGGCAAACATTCAGTACTTC. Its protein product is CSARVANIQYF.

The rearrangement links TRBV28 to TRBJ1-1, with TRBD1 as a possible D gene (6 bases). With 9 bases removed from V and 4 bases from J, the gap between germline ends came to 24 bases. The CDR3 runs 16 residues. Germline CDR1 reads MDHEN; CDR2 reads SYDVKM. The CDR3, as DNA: TGTGCCAGTAACGACAGGACCGCAGGTCGTGGCACTGAAGCTTTCTTT. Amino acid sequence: CASNDRTAGRGTEAFF.

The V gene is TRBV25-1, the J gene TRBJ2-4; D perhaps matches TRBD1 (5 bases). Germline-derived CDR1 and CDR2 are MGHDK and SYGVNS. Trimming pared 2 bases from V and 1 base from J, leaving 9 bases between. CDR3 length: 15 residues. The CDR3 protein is CASSERGHAKNIQYF. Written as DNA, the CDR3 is TGTGCCAGCAGTGAAAGGGGCCACGCCAAAAACATTCAGTACTTC.